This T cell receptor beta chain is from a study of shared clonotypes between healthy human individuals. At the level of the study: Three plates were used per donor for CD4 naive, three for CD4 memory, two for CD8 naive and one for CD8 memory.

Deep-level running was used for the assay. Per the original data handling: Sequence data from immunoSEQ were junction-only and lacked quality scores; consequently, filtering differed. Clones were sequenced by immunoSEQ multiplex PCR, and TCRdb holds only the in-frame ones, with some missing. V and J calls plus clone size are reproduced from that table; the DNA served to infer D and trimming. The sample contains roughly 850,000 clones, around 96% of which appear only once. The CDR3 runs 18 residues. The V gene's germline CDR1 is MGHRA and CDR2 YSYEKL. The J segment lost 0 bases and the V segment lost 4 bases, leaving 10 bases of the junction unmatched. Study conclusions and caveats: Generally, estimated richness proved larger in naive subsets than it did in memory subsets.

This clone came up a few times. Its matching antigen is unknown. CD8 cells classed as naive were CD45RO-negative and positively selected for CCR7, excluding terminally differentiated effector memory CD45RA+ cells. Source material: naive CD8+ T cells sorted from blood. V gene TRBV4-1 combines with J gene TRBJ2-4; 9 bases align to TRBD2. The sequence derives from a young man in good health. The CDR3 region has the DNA TGCGCCAGCAGCCCTTATGCGGGAGGGGGGCTAGCCAAAAACATTCAGTACTTC. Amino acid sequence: CASSPYAGGGLAKNIQYF.